This TCR beta chain was sequenced during a study of Ad26.COV2.S vaccination and SARS-CoV-2 variants. Study summary: The vaccine Ad26.COV2.S was put into the muscle once, or twice with 56 days between. Study-level findings and limits: Recipients of vaccine and of placebo showed similar breadth of their non-spike TCR repertoires. Total T cell responses may have been underestimated by the TCR breadth and depth analyses.

As concerns this clone: Its antigen is not known.

Sample treatment: 19 received Ad26.COV2.S at low or high dose, single or two shots; about 5 received placebo; per-sample allocation not given. Sampling happened 63 days after the first vaccine or placebo injection. TCRdb keeps only in-frame clones here, not all; method: immunoSEQ multiplex PCR. This sample has about 680,000 clones, with roughly nine tenths found just once. V was clipped by 3 bases and J by 6 bases, with 12 bases between them. Germline CDR1 and CDR2: ENHRY and SYGVKD. There are 14 residues in the CDR3. The source is a person between 18 and 65 years old who received the Ad26.COV2.S COVID-19 vaccine or a placebo. This specimen consisted of peripheral blood, obtained in a trial of Ad26.COV2.S vaccine versus placebo. The J gene is TRBJ2-1, the V gene TRBV10-3; the D gene could be TRBD1 or TRBD2 (6 bases each). The CDR3 DNA is TGTGCCATCAGTGATTGGGGGGCCAGCAATGAGCAGTTCTTC. The encoded protein is CAISDWGASNEQFF.